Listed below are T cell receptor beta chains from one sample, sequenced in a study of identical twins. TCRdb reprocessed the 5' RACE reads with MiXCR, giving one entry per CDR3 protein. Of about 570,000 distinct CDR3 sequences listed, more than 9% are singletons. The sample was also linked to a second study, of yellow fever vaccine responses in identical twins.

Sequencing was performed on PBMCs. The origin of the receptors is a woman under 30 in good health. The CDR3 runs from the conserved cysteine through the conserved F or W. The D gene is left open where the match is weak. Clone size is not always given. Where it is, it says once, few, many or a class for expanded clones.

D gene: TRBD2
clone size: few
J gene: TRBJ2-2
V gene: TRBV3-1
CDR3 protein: CASSQVSAGVNTGELFF
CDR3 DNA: TGTGCCAGCAGCCAAGTTTCAGCGGGGGTAAACACCGGGGAGCTGTTTTTT

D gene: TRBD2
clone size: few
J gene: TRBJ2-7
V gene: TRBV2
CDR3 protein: CASSQTSGRSYEQYF
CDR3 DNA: TGTGCCAGCAGCCAGACTAGCGGGAGATCATACGAGCAGTACTTC

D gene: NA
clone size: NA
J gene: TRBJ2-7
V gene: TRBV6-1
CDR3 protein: CASSSAGTAIPEQYF
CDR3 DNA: TGTGCCAGCAGCTCCGCCGGGACGGCCATCCCCGAGCAGTACTTC

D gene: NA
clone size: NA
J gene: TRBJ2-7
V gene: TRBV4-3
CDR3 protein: CASSQDRLPPSEQYF
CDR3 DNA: TGCGCCAGCAGCCAAGATCGGTTACCTCCCTCCGAGCAGTACTTC

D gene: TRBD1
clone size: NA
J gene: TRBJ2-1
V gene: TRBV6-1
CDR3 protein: CASSPDRAKYNEQFF
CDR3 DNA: TGTGCCAGCAGCCCAGACAGGGCCAAATACAATGAGCAGTTCTTC

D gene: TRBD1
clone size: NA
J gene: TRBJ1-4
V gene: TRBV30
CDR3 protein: CAWSAGGSEKLFF
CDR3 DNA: TGTGCCTGGAGTGCAGGGGGGAGTGAAAAACTGTTTTTT

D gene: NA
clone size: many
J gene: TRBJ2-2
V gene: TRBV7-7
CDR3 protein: CASSPRRQSTGELFF
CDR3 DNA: TGTGCTAGCAGCCCTAGGAGACAGTCCACCGGGGAGCTGTTTTTT

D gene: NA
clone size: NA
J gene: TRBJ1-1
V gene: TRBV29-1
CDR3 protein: CSVDRGSTEAFF
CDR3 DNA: TGCAGCGTTGACAGGGGAAGCACTGAAGCTTTCTTT

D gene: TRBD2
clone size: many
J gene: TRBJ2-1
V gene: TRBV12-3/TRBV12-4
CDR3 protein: CASSGLAGITEQFF
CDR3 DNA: TGTGCCAGCAGCGGGCTAGCGGGGATAACTGAGCAGTTCTTC

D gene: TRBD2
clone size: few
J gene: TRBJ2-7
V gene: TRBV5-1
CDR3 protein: CASSLVPGGVYEQYF
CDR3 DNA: TGCGCCAGCAGCTTGGTCCCGGGGGGAGTCTACGAGCAGTACTTC

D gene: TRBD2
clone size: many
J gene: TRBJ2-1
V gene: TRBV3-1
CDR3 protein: CASSQFGGSSYNEQFF
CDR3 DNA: TGTGCCAGCAGCCAGTTTGGCGGGAGTTCCTACAATGAGCAGTTCTTC

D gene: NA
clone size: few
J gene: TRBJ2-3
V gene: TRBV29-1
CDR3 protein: CSVGRLQGDTQYF
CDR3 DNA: TGCAGCGTTGGACGGCTACAGGGAGATACGCAGTATTTT

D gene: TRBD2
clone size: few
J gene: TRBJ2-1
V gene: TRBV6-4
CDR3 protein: CASTTGTSGLGWGDNEQFF
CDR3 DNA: TGTGCCAGTACTACCGGGACTAGCGGACTCGGGTGGGGGGACAATGAGCAGTTCTTC

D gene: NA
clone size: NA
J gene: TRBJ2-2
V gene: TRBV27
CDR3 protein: CASSLFGGRGNTGELFF
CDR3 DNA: TGTGCCAGCAGTTTATTTGGTGGGCGGGGGAACACCGGGGAGCTGTTTTTT

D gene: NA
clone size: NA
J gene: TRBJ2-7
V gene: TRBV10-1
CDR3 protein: CASSLSPGMLSYEQYF
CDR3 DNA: TGCGCCAGCAGTCTTTCCCCGGGCATGTTGTCCTACGAGCAGTACTTC

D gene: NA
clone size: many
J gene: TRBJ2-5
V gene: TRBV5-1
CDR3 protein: CASSLGAGNQETQYF
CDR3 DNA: TGCGCCAGCAGCCTTGGCGCAGGGAACCAAGAGACCCAGTACTTC

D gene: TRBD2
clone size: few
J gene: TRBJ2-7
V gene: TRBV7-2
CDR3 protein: CASSTTSGLFYEQYF
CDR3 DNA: TGTGCCAGCAGCACCACTAGCGGACTTTTCTACGAGCAGTACTTC

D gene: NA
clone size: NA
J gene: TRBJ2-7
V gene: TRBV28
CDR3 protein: CARSYGGEQYF
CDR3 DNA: TGTGCCAGGAGTTACGGAGGCGAGCAGTACTTC

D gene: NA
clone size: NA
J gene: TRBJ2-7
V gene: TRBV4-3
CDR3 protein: CASSQEFHLNSYEQYF
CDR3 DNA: TGCGCCAGCAGCCAAGAATTTCACCTGAACTCCTACGAGCAGTACTTC

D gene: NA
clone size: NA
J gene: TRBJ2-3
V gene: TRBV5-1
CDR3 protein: CASSFSKLGTDTQYF
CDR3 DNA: TGCGCCAGCAGCTTCTCGAAGCTCGGCACAGATACGCAGTATTTT

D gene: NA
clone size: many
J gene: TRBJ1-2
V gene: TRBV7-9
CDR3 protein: CASSLKVGGPGGYTF
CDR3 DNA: TGTGCCAGCAGCTTAAAAGTGGGCGGGCCGGGGGGCTACACCTTC

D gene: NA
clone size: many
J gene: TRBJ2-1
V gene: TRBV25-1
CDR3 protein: CASLLQGPYNEQFF
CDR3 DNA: TGTGCCAGCCTTCTCCAGGGCCCCTACAATGAGCAGTTCTTC

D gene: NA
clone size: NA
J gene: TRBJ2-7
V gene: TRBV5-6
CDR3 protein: CASSLAGTTFEQYF
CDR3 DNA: TGTGCCAGCAGCTTGGCCGGGACCACCTTCGAGCAGTACTTC

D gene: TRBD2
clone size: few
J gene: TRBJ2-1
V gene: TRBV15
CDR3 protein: CATSSRPKSGGKNEQFF
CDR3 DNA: TGTGCCACCAGCAGTCGCCCCAAAAGCGGGGGTAAGAATGAGCAGTTCTTC

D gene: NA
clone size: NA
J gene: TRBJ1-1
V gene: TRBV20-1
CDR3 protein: CSARDRDFNTEAFF
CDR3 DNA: TGCAGTGCTAGAGACAGGGACTTCAACACTGAAGCTTTCTTT

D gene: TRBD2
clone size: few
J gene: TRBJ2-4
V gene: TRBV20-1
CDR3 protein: CSGTGLAGSKNIQYF
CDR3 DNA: TGCAGTGGCACCGGACTAGCGGGATCCAAAAACATTCAGTACTTC

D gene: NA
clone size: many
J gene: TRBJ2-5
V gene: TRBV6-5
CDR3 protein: CASSSADSPGETQYF
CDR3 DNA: TGTGCCAGCAGTTCGGCGGACAGCCCAGGAGAGACCCAGTACTTC

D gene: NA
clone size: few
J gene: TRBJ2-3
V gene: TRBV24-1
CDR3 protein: CATSDSLKRVRTDTQYF
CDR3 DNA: TGTGCCACCAGTGACTCCCTTAAGCGGGTCAGGACAGATACGCAGTATTTT

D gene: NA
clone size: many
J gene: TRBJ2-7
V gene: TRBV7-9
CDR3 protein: CASSLVGRDPQSEEQYF
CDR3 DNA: TGTGCCAGCAGCTTAGTAGGGCGGGACCCTCAGTCAGAAGAGCAGTACTTC

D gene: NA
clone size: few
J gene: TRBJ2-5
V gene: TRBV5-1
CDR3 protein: CASSLFPTGPQGAQETQYF
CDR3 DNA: TGCGCCAGCAGCTTGTTCCCGACAGGCCCCCAAGGGGCTCAAGAGACCCAGTACTTC

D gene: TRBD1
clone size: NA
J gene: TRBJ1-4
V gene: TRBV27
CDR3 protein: CASGLDRATGEKLFF
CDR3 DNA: TGTGCCAGCGGCCTAGACAGGGCGACCGGTGAAAAACTGTTTTTT

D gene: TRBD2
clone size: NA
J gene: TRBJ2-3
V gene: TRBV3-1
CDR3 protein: CASCPGQREPPDTQYF
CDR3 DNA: TGTGCCAGCTGCCCCGGGCAGCGGGAACCCCCAGATACGCAGTATTTT